Below, 11 T cell receptor beta chains from the same sample are listed, as sequenced in a study of long-term antiretroviral therapy in people with HIV. This was the immunoSEQ v3.0 assay at survey level. This table comes from immunoSEQ multiplex PCR, and its TCRdb copy is limited to in-frame clones, with some not included. In the table there are 35,000 to 40,000 clones, around 94% of which are singletons. The sequencing here drew on unsorted PBMCs, taken 4.1 years after starting antiretroviral therapy. The receptor set was obtained from a woman aged 50 to 60 with HIV.

This chain joins TRBV7-6 and TRBJ2-2; D may be TRBD2 (6 bases). The CDR3 is 14 amino acids. The V end lost 2 bases, the J end lost 9 bases, and 13 bases lay between the germline ends. Per the germline V gene, CDR1 is SGHVS and CDR2 is FNYEAQ. CDR3: CASSLTPGVRELFF. The CDR3 DNA reads TGTGCCAGCAGCTTAACCCCGGGGGTCCGGGAGCTGTTTTTT.

The chain is built from TRBV6-6 and TRBJ1-5; D possibly corresponds to TRBD1 (5 bases). The CDR3 loop spans 15 amino acids. Germline CDR1 is MNHNY and CDR2 is SVGAGI (reference sequence). Trimming pared 2 bases from V and 3 bases from J, leaving 11 bases between. The CDR3 spells CASSYAGSLNQPQHF. Here the CDR3 DNA reads TGTGCCAGCAGTTACGCAGGGAGCCTCAATCAGCCCCAGCATTTT.

The chain joins TRBV5-1 to TRBJ1-2, with D hard to call. Germline V gene lookup returns CDR1 SGHRS and CDR2 YFSETQ. This CDR3 is 14 amino acids long. V was shortened by 0 bases and J by 5 bases, with 11 bases between the two germline ends. The CDR3 reads CASSLGGMEYGYTF. DNA of the CDR3: TGCGCCAGCAGCTTGGGTGGGATGGAATATGGCTACACCTTC.

The gene calls are TRBV7-2 and TRBJ2-4, with D unresolved. Germline lookup yields CDR1 SGHTA and CDR2 FQGNSA. There are 15 residues in the CDR3. Trimming pared 4 bases from V and 0 bases from J, leaving 10 bases between. This CDR3 is CASSSLDLAKNIQYF. Here the CDR3 DNA reads TGTGCCAGCAGCTCTCTGGACCTAGCCAAAAACATTCAGTACTTC.

The V gene is TRBV11-2, the J gene TRBJ1-1; TRBD1 might be the D (5 bases). The V end lost 4 bases, the J end lost 6 bases, and 18 bases lay between the germline ends. The CDR3 loop spans 15 amino acids. Germline V CDR1 and CDR2: SGHAT, FQNNGV. Written as DNA, the CDR3 is TGTGCCAGCAGCTACGGTCCGGGACCAACGGCTGAAGCTTTCTTT. As protein: CASSYGPGPTAEAFF.

V and J are TRBV6-1 and TRBJ1-1, with 11 bases identical to TRBD1. This CDR3 contains 15 residues. Germline V gene sequence: CDR1 MNHNS, CDR2 SASEGT. The V segment lost 6 bases and the J segment 5 bases; nucleotides outside the gene matches: 8. CDR3 sequence: CASRVRTGGRTEAFF. CDR3 DNA: TGTGCCAGCAGGGTAAGGACAGGGGGCAGGACTGAAGCTTTCTTT.

This rearrangement joins TRBV9 to TRBJ2-2, with TRBD1 matching over 7 bases. CDR1 SGDLS and CDR2 YYNGEE come from the germline V gene. Trimming at V came to 0 bases and at J to 6 bases, leaving 5 bases not matched to a gene. This CDR3 is built from 15 residues. The CDR3 loop reads CASSVAGQQSGELFF. In DNA, the CDR3 is TGTGCCAGCAGCGTAGCGGGACAGCAGTCCGGGGAGCTGTTTTTT.

This chain joins TRBV10-1 and TRBJ2-5, with D maybe TRBD2 (6 bases). The V end lost 10 bases, the J end lost 1 base, and 19 bases lay between the germline ends. The length of the CDR3 is 15 residues. The V gene's germline CDR1 is WNHNN and CDR2 SYGVQD (reference sequence). In DNA form, the CDR3 reads TGCGCCACCCCGAGACTAGGTCTAATCCAAGAGACCCAGTACTTC. Residues: CATPRLGLIQETQYF.

This chain connects TRBV11-2 to TRBJ1-6; perhaps TRBD1 as D (6 bases). The germline gives CDR1 SGHAT, CDR2 FQNNGV. This CDR3 has 15 amino acids. Trimming cost V 5 bases and J 7 bases, with 15 bases left between them. The CDR3 loop reads CASSLTQGWNSPLHF. In DNA form, the CDR3 reads TGTGCCAGCAGCCTAACACAGGGTTGGAATTCACCCCTCCACTTT.

The chain combines TRBV7-8 with TRBJ1-5; unclear D gene. Trimming stripped 3 bases from V and 7 bases from J, with 10 bases between. Germline loops: CDR1 SGHVS, CDR2 FQNEAQ. CDR3 length: 13 amino acids. The CDR3 region is CASSLSGIQPQHF. The DNA of the CDR3 is TGTGCCAGCAGCTTGTCCGGGATACAGCCCCAGCATTTT.

The gene calls are TRBV28 and TRBJ2-3; D ambiguous. This CDR3 has 13 residues. Germline V gene data show CDR1 as MDHEN and CDR2 as SYDVKM. V lost 8 bases and J 1 base, leaving 10 bases between the germline ends. The CDR3 region has the DNA TGTGCCAGCGGTAGGCATGGCACAGATACGCAGTATTTT. Translating gives CASGRHGTDTQYF.